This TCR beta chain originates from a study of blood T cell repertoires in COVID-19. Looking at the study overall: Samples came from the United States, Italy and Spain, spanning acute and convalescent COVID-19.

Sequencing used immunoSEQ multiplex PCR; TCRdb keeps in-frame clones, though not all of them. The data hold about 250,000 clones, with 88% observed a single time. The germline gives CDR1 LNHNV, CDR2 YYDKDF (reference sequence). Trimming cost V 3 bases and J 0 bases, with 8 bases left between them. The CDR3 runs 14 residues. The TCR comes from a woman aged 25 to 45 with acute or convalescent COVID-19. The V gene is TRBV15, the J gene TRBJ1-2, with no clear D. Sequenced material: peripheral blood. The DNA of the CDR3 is TGTGCCACCAGCAGTGGGCAGACTAACTATGGCTACACCTTC. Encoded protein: CATSSGQTNYGYTF.